One and the same sample provided the 32 T cell receptor beta chains below, sequenced in a study of neurological immune-mediated disorders (dated by TCRdb to about 2019). The library relied on 5' RACE. TCRdb records Illumina HiSeq 2500 as the sequencer. Clones were called with MiXCR by TCRdb after fastp trimmed the public reads at Q25, and only in-frame beta chains were retained. Each CDR3 protein appears once, grouped with its most common genes and DNA. This sample holds roughly 32,000 distinct CDR3 sequences; approximately 6% were observed only once. The ten largest account for around 1.9% of the sample. The sequencing sample was made of CD4+ T cells from blood. These receptor sequences come from a woman aged 50 to 60 in good health.

This clonotype was counted many times. In nucleotides, the CDR3 is TGTGCCAGCACAAACAGGGCTGAAGCTTTCTTT. Translation: CASTNRAEAFF. The gene calls are TRBV2 and TRBJ1-1, with a weak D call TRBD1 (6 bases). The CDR3 loop spans 11 amino acids. Germline V gene data show CDR1 as SNHLY and CDR2 as FYNNEI. Trimming removed 7 bases from V and 6 bases from J, with 9 bases in between.

This clonotype has at least ten counts. A much larger clone differs from this one at a single base, so this may be a read error. The chain couples TRBV5-1 to TRBJ2-2; a possible D gene is TRBD1 (6 bases). This CDR3 has 15 residues. CDR1 is SGHRS, CDR2 YFSETQ, per germline. The CDR3 bases are TGCACCAGCAGACCCACAGGGCCTAACACCGGGGAGCTGTTTTTT. It translates to CTSRPTGPNTGELFF.

This clonotype was recorded at least ten times. The chain has TRBV7-2 and TRBJ2-5, with TRBD1 identical over 8 bases. CDR1 and CDR2 (germline): SGHTA, FQGNSA. The CDR3 sequence is 15 residues long. Germline trimming cut 5 bases from V and 2 bases from J; bases unmatched to any gene: 7. The DNA for the CDR3 is TGTGCCAGCAGCAACCAGGGGGCGCCGCAAGAGACCCAGTACTTC. This encodes CASSNQGAPQETQYF. Combining the CDR3 with reference TRBV7-2 and TRBJ2-5 gives the whole variable domain GAGVSQSPSNKVTEKGKDVELRCDPISGHTALYWYRQSLGQGLEFLIYFQGNSAPDKSGLPSDRFSAERTGGSVSTLTIQRTQQEDSAVYLCASSNQGAPQETQYFGPGTRLLVL.

This clonotype was counted at least ten times. CDR3 nucleotides: TGTGCCAGCAGTCGGGACGAAGGTACCCAGTACTTC. Amino acid sequence: CASSRDEGTQYF. This chain joins TRBV12-3 or TRBV12-4 and TRBJ2-5; D could derive from TRBD1 or TRBD2 (5 bases each). V was cut by 5 bases and J by 8 bases, with 12 bases left in between. The CDR3 contains 12 residues.

In its sample, this clonotype is medium-sized (0.01 to 0.1%). The chain joins TRBV29-1 to TRBJ2-1, with TRBD1 matching 9 bases. The ends lost 7 bases at V and 8 bases at J; junction bases unmatched: 12. Germline assignment: CDR1 SQVTM and CDR2 ANQGSEA. This CDR3 is built from 14 residues. CDR3 DNA: TGCAGCGGCAAAGGGGACAGGGTTACCCATGAGCAGTTCTTC. Its translation is CSGKGDRVTHEQFF.

This clonotype was seen ten or more times. The chain joins TRBV20-1 to TRBJ2-7; 7 bases align to TRBD1. With 3 bases clipped from V and 4 bases from J, the junction kept 9 bases outside the gene matches. CDR3 size: 14 residues. CDR1 DFQATT and CDR2 SNEGSKA come from the germline V gene (reference sequence). CDR3: CSASDPGQIYEQYF. DNA for the CDR3: TGCAGTGCTAGTGACCCGGGACAGATTTACGAGCAGTACTTC.

This clonotype was detected ten times or more. This chain connects TRBV20-1 to TRBJ2-2, with TRBD1 matching over 11 bases. V was pared by 0 bases and J by 5 bases, with 5 bases of the junction left unmatched. The CDR3 has 16 residues. In germline, CDR1 is DFQATT, CDR2 SNEGSKA (reference sequence). The CDR3 reads CSARDPGTGGTGELFF. DNA of the CDR3: TGCAGTGCTAGAGACCCCGGGACAGGGGGAACCGGGGAGCTGTTTTTT.

This clonotype was seen many times. V usage is TRBV3-1 and J usage is TRBJ1-2; D unclear. This CDR3 is 15 amino acids long. Germline V gene data show CDR1 as LGHDT and CDR2 as YNNKEL (reference sequence). Trimming left V 0 bases short and J 5 bases short, with 13 bases between. In DNA, the CDR3 is TGTGCCAGCAGCCAAGACCCAGACGCCTTGTATGGCTACACCTTC. This encodes CASSQDPDALYGYTF.

The sample holds many counts of this clonotype. This chain links TRBV5-1 with TRBJ2-7; tentatively, D is TRBD1 (5 bases). V dropped 0 bases and J dropped 5 bases, with 15 bases sitting between them. The CDR3 contains 15 residues. Germline CDR1 reads SGHRS; CDR2 reads YFSETQ. CDR3 amino acids: CASSLGQGRINEQYF. For the CDR3, the DNA is TGCGCCAGCAGCTTGGGGCAGGGCCGGATCAACGAGCAGTACTTC.

This clonotype qualifies as medium-sized. The chain employs TRBV2 and TRBJ2-6; TRBD1 matches at 8 bases. Germline V CDR1 and CDR2: SNHLY, FYNNEI. V lost 6 bases and J lost 5; bases outside the gene matches: 3. The CDR3 runs to 14 residues. DNA for the CDR3: TGTGCCAGCAGAGGACAGGGTCGGGCCAACGTCCTGACTTTC. The encoded protein is CASRGQGRANVLTF. Filled out from reference TRBV2 and TRBJ2-6, the complete variable domain reads EPEVTQTPSHQVTQMGQEVILRCVPISNHLYFYWYRQILGQKVEFLVSFYNNEISEKSEIFDDQFSVERPDGSNFTLKIRSTKLEDSAMYFCASRGQGRANVLTFGAGSRLTVL.

In its sample, this clonotype was seen many times. The CDR3 coding sequence is TGTGCCACCAGTGATGCGAGTGTGGGGACAGCAAATGAGCAGTTCTTC. Amino acid sequence: CATSDASVGTANEQFF. This chain connects TRBV24-1 to TRBJ2-1, with 7 positions matching TRBD1. J was trimmed by 7 bases and V by 3 bases; bases with no gene match: 11. CDR1 is KGHDR and CDR2 is SFDVKD in the germline V gene. The CDR3 runs to 16 residues.

The table lists this clonotype with many counts. The chain carries TRBV9 and TRBJ2-7; 7 bases are a match to TRBD2. Per the germline V gene, CDR1 is SGDLS and CDR2 is YYNGEE. V lost 2 bases to trimming and J lost 0 bases; unmatched junction nucleotides: 5. This CDR3 region has 15 residues. The CDR3 protein is CASSVGLGTSYEQYF. CDR3 nucleotide sequence: TGTGCCAGCAGCGTTGGACTAGGGACCTCCTACGAGCAGTACTTC. The full variable domain, with the rest looked up from reference TRBV9 and TRBJ2-7, is DSGVTQTPKHLITATGQRVTLRCSPRSGDLSVYWYQQSLDQGLQFLIQYYNGEERAKGNILERFSAQQFPDLHSELNLSSLELGDSALYFCASSVGLGTSYEQYFGPGTRLTVT.

This clonotype was found many times. The chain couples TRBV3-1 to TRBJ1-1, with D perhaps TRBD1 (6 bases). This CDR3 is built from 15 residues. The V end was cut by 6 bases, the J end by 4 bases, with 18 bases between. CDR1 is LGHDT and CDR2 is YNNKEL in the germline V gene (reference sequence). In DNA form, the CDR3 reads TGTGCCAGCAGACCATCGACAGGAGGAGGCACTGAAGCTTTCTTT. It encodes CASRPSTGGGTEAFF. The full variable domain, completed using reference TRBV3-1 and TRBJ1-1, is DTAVSQTPKYLVTQMGNDKSIKCEQNLGHDTMYWYKQDSKKFLKIMFSYNNKELIINETVPNRFSPKSPDKAHLNLHINSLELGDSAVYFCASRPSTGGGTEAFFGQGTRLTVV.

By sample share, this clonotype is medium-sized. CDR3 sequence reads: CASTLALGELFF. The DNA of the CDR3 is TGTGCCAGCACCCTTGCATTAGGAGAGCTGTTTTTT. This chain uses TRBV7-9 with TRBJ2-2; D call uncertain. The CDR3 sequence is 12 residues long. Looked up from germline, CDR1 is SEHNR and CDR2 is FQNEAQ (reference sequence). V lost 7 bases and J lost 11, with 14 bases in between.

This clonotype was detected ten times or more. The rearrangement uses TRBV6-1 and TRBJ1-2; D is undetermined. Looked up from germline, CDR1 is MNHNS and CDR2 is SASEGT. With 6 bases removed from V and 2 bases from J, the gap between germline ends came to 16 bases. The CDR3 is 15 residues long. The CDR3 is CASSAALDGNYGYTF. As DNA, the CDR3 is TGTGCCAGCAGCGCAGCCTTAGACGGCAACTATGGCTACACCTTC.

The table lists this clonotype with many counts. The chain uses TRBV5-1 and TRBJ2-1, with 8 bases fitting TRBD2. The CDR3 sequence is 15 residues long. V lost 0 bases to trimming and J lost 3 bases; unmatched junction nucleotides: 2. Per the germline V gene, CDR1 is SGHRS and CDR2 is YFSETQ. The CDR3 nucleotides read TGCGCCAGCAGCTTGGATAGCGGGGTCTACAATGAGCAGTTCTTC. Translation: CASSLDSGVYNEQFF.

This clonotype is deemed medium-sized. This sequence joins TRBV5-6 and TRBJ1-1; D gene ambiguous. Germline lookup yields CDR1 SGHDT and CDR2 YYEEEE. The CDR3 totals 13 residues. V was cut by 0 bases and J by 4 bases, with 7 bases left in between. The CDR3 sequence: CASSLVVTTEAFF. CDR3 DNA: TGTGCCAGCAGCTTGGTTGTGACCACTGAAGCTTTCTTT.

This clonotype has at least ten counts. The rearrangement links TRBV12-3 or TRBV12-4 to TRBJ2-7; TRBD2 agrees at 11 bases. Unmatched junction bases numbered 9, after V lost 5 bases and J lost 0 bases. The CDR3 runs 17 residues. The CDR3 spells CASSPLVSGRASYEQYF. CDR3 nucleotide sequence: TGTGCCAGCAGTCCCCTAGTTAGCGGGAGGGCCTCCTACGAGCAGTACTTC.

This clonotype was counted ten times or more. The chain combines TRBV2 with TRBJ1-3; D not resolved. The V gene lost 2 bases and the J gene lost 4 bases, with 6 bases spanning the gap. CDR3 length: 13 residues. Germline values: CDR1 SNHLY, CDR2 FYNNEI. CDR3 DNA sequence: TGTGCCAGCAGTGAACGGGAGGGAAACACCATATATTTT. Its translation is CASSEREGNTIYF.

This clonotype has ten or more counts. The rearrangement links TRBV25-1 to TRBJ2-6; the D is unclear. CDR1 and CDR2 from the germline V gene are MGHDK and SYGVNS. Trimming left V 8 bases short and J 0 bases short, with 11 bases between. The CDR3 has 15 residues. CDR3 residues: CASRRSSSGANVLTF. DNA for the CDR3: TGTGCCAGCCGTCGGTCGAGCTCTGGGGCCAACGTCCTGACTTTC. Together with reference TRBV25-1 and TRBJ2-6, the CDR3 gives the full variable domain: EADIYQTPRYLVIGTGKKITLECSQTMGHDKMYWYQQDPGMELHLIHYSYGVNSTEKGDLSSESTVSRIRTEHFPLTLESARPSHTSQYLCASRRSSSGANVLTFGAGSRLTVL.

This clonotype came up many times. The rearrangement uses TRBV2 and TRBJ1-4, with D tentatively TRBD1 (6 bases). V was pared by 10 bases and J by 0 bases, with 12 bases between. Germline CDR1 is SNHLY and CDR2 is FYNNEI. The CDR3 runs 14 residues. CDR3 protein: CATKGDTTNEKLFF. CDR3 in DNA: TGTGCCACCAAAGGGGACACAACTAATGAAAAACTGTTTTTT.

This clonotype showed up many times. The chain recombines TRBV5-1 with TRBJ2-2; TRBD1 agrees at 9 bases. The V segment lost 2 bases and the J segment 7 bases; nucleotides outside the gene matches: 9. Germline CDR1 SGHRS, CDR2 YFSETQ. The CDR3 has 16 residues. The CDR3, as DNA: TGCGCCAGCAGCTTAACGGGACAGGGAAAGAGCGGGGAGCTGTTTTTT. This gives the protein CASSLTGQGKSGELFF.

This clonotype was counted ten times or more. The chain uses TRBV28 and TRBJ1-2; 8 bases are shared with TRBD1. V was clipped by 3 bases and J by 8 bases; unmatched bases: 5. Per germline, CDR1 MDHEN and CDR2 SYDVKM. The CDR3 runs 13 residues. The CDR3 region is CASSFTGGEGYTF. CDR3 nucleotides: TGTGCCAGCAGTTTTACAGGGGGTGAAGGCTACACCTTC.

This clonotype was recorded many times. V and J are TRBV5-5 and TRBJ2-5, with a tentative D call TRBD1 (6 bases). This CDR3 region has 15 residues. V dropped 0 bases and J dropped 1 base, with 10 bases sitting between them. The germline V gene has CDR1 SGHKS and CDR2 YYEKEE (reference sequence). The CDR3 protein is CASSLEGVGQETQYF. Written as DNA, the CDR3 is TGTGCCAGCAGCTTGGAGGGGGTGGGCCAAGAGACCCAGTACTTC.

Within the sample, this clonotype is medium-sized. The chain couples TRBV5-6 to TRBJ2-5; 9 nucleotides align to TRBD2. The trim removed 2 bases at V and 5 bases at J, leaving 4 bases unmatched. Per the germline V gene, CDR1 is SGHDT and CDR2 is YYEEEE. The CDR3 sequence is 14 residues long. The chain's CDR3 is CASSFLAGSETQYF. DNA of the CDR3: TGTGCCAGCAGCTTCCTAGCGGGATCTGAGACCCAGTACTTC.

This clonotype was picked up many times. This sequence joins TRBV6-6 and TRBJ2-1; D is possibly TRBD1 or TRBD2 (7 bases each). Trimming removed 5 bases at V and 13 bases at J, with 18 bases between. This CDR3 has 13 residues. Germline V gene data show CDR1 as MNHNY and CDR2 as SVGAGI (reference sequence). CDR3 nucleotides: TGTGCCAGCAGTACCACAGGGGTAGCGGGCCAGTTCTTC. This encodes CASSTTGVAGQFF.

This clonotype has at least ten counts. V gene TRBV20-1 combines with J gene TRBJ2-1; TRBD2 is a possible D gene (6 bases). The V gene lost 3 bases and the J gene lost 9 bases, with 18 bases spanning the gap. The V gene's germline CDR1 is DFQATT and CDR2 SNEGSKA (reference sequence). The CDR3 loop spans 14 amino acids. CDR3 protein: CSASLLAPPAEQFF. CDR3 in DNA: TGCAGTGCTAGCCTACTAGCTCCGCCTGCTGAGCAGTTCTTC.

This clonotype was seen many times. The V call is TRBV6-2 or TRBV6-3, the J call TRBJ2-1; D is unclear. The V end was cut by 7 bases, the J end by 4 bases, with 5 bases between. CDR3 length equals 11 residues. CDR1 and CDR2 from the germline V gene are MNHEY and SVGEGT. CDR3 DNA: TGTGCCAGCAATCGGTACAATGAGCAGTTCTTC. It codes for CASNRYNEQFF.

This clonotype was counted at least ten times. This chain connects TRBV7-8 to TRBJ2-2; D unresolved. The CDR3 runs to 13 residues. The V and J ends lost 5 bases and 8 bases respectively, with 12 bases between them. The V gene's germline CDR1 is SGHVS and CDR2 FQNEAQ. Here the CDR3 reads CASSPTATGELFF. Written as DNA, the CDR3 is TGTGCCAGCAGCCCAACTGCGACGGGGGAGCTGTTTTTT.

This clonotype has at least ten counts. The V call is TRBV7-2, the J call TRBJ2-2, with TRBD2 matching 10 bases. After removal of 3 bases from V and 0 bases from J, the junction contained 7 bases not matched to a gene. CDR3 size: 18 residues. CDR1 is SGHTA, CDR2 FQGNSA, per germline. CDR3 sequence (DNA): TGTGCCAGCAGCTTTGATTGGACTAGCGGCGCGAACACCGGGGAGCTGTTTTTT. Its translation: CASSFDWTSGANTGELFF.

This clonotype was recorded many times. The chain has TRBV4-1 and TRBJ2-7, with a weak D call TRBD1 (6 bases). Per germline, CDR1 MGHRA and CDR2 YSYEKL. The CDR3 extends over 15 amino acids. Trimming left V 0 bases short and J 2 bases short, with 11 bases between. CDR3 region: CASSQERDNTYEQYF. The CDR3 DNA is TGCGCCAGCAGCCAAGAGAGGGACAACACCTACGAGCAGTACTTC.

Ten or more counts support this clonotype. The chain joins TRBV7-2 to TRBJ2-1; 11 bases agree with TRBD2. CDR3 size: 14 residues. Germline CDR1 is SGHTA and CDR2 is FQGNSA. Trimming at V came to 6 bases and at J to 10 bases, leaving 8 bases not matched to a gene. CDR3 sequence (DNA): TGTGCCAGCAGTGTAGCGGGAGGGCCTAAGGAGCAGTTCTTC. Translation gives CASSVAGGPKEQFF.